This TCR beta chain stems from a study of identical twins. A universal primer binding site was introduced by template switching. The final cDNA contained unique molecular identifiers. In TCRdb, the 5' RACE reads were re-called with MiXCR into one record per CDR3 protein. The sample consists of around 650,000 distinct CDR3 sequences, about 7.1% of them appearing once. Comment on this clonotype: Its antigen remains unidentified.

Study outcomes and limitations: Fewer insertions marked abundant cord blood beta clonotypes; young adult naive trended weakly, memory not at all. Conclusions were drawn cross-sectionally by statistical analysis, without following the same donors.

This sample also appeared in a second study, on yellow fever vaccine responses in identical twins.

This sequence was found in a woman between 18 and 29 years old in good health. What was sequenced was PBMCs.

The CDR3 bases are TGTGCCAGCATCGGGGACAGGGGTTCTGGCTACACCTTC. Translated: CASIGDRGSGYTF. V gene TRBV27 combines with J gene TRBJ1-2; 10 bases line up with TRBD1. With 7 bases clipped from V and 7 bases from J, the junction kept 6 bases outside the gene matches. Germline V gives CDR1 MNHEY, CDR2 SMNVEV (reference sequence). The CDR3 covers 13 residues.